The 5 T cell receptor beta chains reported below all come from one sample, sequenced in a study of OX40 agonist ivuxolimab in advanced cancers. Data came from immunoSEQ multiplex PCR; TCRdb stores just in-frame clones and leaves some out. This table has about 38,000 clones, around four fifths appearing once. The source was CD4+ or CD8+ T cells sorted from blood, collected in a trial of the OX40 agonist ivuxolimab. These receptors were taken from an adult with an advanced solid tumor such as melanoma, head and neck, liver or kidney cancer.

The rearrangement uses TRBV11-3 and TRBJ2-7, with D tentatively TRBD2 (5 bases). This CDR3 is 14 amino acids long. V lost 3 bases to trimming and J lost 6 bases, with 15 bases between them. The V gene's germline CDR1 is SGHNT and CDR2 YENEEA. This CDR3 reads CASSFGPNSGEQYF. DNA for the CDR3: TGTGCCAGCAGCTTTGGGCCCAACAGCGGCGAGCAGTACTTC.

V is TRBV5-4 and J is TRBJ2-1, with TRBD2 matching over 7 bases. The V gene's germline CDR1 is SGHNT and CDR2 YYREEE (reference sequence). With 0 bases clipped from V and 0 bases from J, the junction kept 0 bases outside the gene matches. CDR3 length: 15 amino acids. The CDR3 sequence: CASSLGGGSYNEQFF. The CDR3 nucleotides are TGTGCCAGCAGCTTGGGGGGGGGCTCCTACAATGAGCAGTTCTTC.

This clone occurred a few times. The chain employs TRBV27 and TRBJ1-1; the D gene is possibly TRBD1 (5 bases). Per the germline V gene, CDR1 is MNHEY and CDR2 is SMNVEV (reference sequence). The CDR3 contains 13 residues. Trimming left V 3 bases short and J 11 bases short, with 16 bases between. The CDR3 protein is CASSLWGSKFAFF. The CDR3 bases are TGTGCCAGCAGTTTGTGGGGGAGTAAGTTCGCTTTCTTT.

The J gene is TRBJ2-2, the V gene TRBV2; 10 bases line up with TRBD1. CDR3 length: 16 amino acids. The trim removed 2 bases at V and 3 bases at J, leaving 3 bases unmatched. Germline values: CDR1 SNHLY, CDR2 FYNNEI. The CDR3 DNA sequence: TGTGCCAGCAGTGAAAGACAGGGGGCAGACACCGGGGAGCTGTTTTTT. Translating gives CASSERQGADTGELFF.

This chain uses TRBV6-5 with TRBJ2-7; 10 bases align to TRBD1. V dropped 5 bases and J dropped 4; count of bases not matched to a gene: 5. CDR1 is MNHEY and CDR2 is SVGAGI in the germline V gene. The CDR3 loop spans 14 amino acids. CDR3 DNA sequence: TGTGCCAGCAGTAAGACAGGGGGCAGATACGAGCAGTACTTC. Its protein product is CASSKTGGRYEQYF.